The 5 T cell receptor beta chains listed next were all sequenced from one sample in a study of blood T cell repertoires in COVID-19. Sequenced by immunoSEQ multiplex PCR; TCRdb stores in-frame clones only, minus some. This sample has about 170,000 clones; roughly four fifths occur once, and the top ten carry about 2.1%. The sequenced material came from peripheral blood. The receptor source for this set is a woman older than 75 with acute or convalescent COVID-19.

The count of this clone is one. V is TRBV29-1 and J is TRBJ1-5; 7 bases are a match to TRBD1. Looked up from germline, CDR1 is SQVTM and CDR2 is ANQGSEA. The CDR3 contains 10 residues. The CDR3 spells CSDRDQPQHF. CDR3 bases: TGCAGTGACAGGGATCAGCCCCAGCATTTT.

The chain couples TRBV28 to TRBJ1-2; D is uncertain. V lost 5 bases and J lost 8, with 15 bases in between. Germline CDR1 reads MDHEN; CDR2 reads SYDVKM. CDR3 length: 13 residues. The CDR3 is CASSPEFFGGYTF. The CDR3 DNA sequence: TGTGCCAGCAGTCCCGAATTTTTCGGGGGCTACACCTTC.

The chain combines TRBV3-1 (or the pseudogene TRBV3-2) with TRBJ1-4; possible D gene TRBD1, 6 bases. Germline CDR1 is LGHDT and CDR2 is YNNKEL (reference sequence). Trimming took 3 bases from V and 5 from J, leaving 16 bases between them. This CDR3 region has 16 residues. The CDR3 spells CASSHTSGTQNEKLFF. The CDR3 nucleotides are TGTGCCAGCAGCCATACGTCAGGGACACAGAATGAAAAACTGTTTTTT.

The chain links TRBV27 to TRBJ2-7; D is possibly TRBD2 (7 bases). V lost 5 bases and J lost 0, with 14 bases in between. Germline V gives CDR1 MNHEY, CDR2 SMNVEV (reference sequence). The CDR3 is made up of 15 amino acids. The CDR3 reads CASSQLAGASYEQYF. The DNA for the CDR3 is TGTGCCAGCAGTCAACTCGCGGGGGCCTCCTACGAGCAGTACTTC.

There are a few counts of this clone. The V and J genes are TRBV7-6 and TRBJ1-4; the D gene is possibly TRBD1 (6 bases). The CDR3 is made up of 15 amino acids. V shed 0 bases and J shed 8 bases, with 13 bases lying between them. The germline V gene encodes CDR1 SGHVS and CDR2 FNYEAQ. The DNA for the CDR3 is TGTGCCAGCAGCTTAGCAGAGGGAAGGGGGGAAAAACTGTTTTTT. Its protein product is CASSLAEGRGEKLFF.